The source of this T cell receptor (beta chain) is a study of T-cell reconstitution after alpha-beta-depleted transplantation in children. General study points: Surviving thymic progenitors and recipient T cells were the source of high TCRbeta diversity at day 60 in some patients. As was reported, about two months after transplant, alpha-beta T cells came from several hundred expanded graft clones. Most T-cell counts and diversity one year after the transplant came from T cells that were newly produced.

Trimming stripped 2 bases from V and 4 bases from J, with 5 bases between. CDR3 length: 12 residues. Germline CDR1 and CDR2: KGHSH and LQKENI. As to this clonotype: The antigen remains undetermined.

Preparation of the TCRbeta library was carried out with unique molecular identifiers. From the PCR reads, TCRdb called clonotypes with MiXCR, one entry per CDR3 protein. The sample holds tens of thousands of distinct CDR3 sequences, about 5.7% seen once. The chain links TRBV18 to TRBJ2-5; D gene uncertain. Sample: PBMCs, mostly from graft donor cells, taken 60 days after TCRalphabeta/CD19-depleted stem cell transplant. The receptor's source is a female patient aged 2-10 years who had a stem cell transplant for aplastic anemia, so the T cells may come from the graft donor. The CDR3 nucleotides read TGTGCCAGCTCACCAGAGACAGAGACCCAGTACTTC. This codes for CASSPETETQYF.